The following is a T cell receptor beta chain sequence with its context. Its target is unknown. Assay: immunoSEQ multiplex PCR; the TCRdb copy retains only in-frame clones and omits some. The sample has tens of thousands of clones; around four fifths are singletons. The data were obtained in a study of lymphopenia after photon versus proton radiotherapy. General observations from the study: After lymphocyte nadir, photon-treated repertoires showed oligoclonal expansion, especially CD8+ Temra. A bigger post-nadir fall in TCR diversity correlated inversely with survival time in deceased patients. Authors raise, but do not show, better survival with proton therapy.

Germline V gives CDR1 MNHEY, CDR2 SVGAGI. Between the trimmed V and J ends, which lost 0 bases and 2 bases, there was a span of 10 bases. CDR3 length equals 15 residues. The source is a man aged 60 to 75 with pancreatic cancer. J is TRBJ1-1 and V is TRBV6-5; the D is unclear. This specimen was peripheral blood, taken from a patient treated with proton-based radiotherapy. CDR3 in amino acids: CASSYSRTGNTEAFF. The CDR3 DNA follows: TGTGCCAGCAGTTACTCGAGAACGGGCAACACTGAAGCTTTCTTT.